This T cell receptor (beta chain) was retrieved from a study of T-cell memory formation after mild COVID-19. The germline V and J ends were trimmed by 4 bases and 0 bases, with 7 bases remaining between them. There are 14 residues in the CDR3. The germline V gene has CDR1 SGHRS and CDR2 YFSETQ. Study conclusions and caveats: The finding that pre-infection memory included some responding clones suggested that cross-reactive memory joined.

As for this clonotype: Its specificity is unknown.

A single record per CDR3 protein comes from TCRdb applying MiXCR to the 5' RACE reads. Here the sample spans approximately 200,000 distinct CDR3 sequences, more than 15% being singletons. The J gene is TRBJ1-4, the V gene TRBV5-1, with D uncertain. Sequencing used PBMCs or a T cell subset sorted from them (not recorded which). This TCR was sampled from an adult woman who had mild COVID-19 (a few samples of this study predate the infection). Cell type and time point are not known. CDR3 protein: CASSPGTTNEKLFF. The CDR3 bases are TGCGCCAGCAGCCCCGGGACAACTAATGAAAAACTGTTTTTT.